This TCR beta chain was sequenced during a study of blood T cells in healthy people across ages. General study findings and limits: Observed TCR beta diversity per million T cells went down as age went up. This fall followed a roughly linear course with age. Among long-lived donors, naive CD4+ cells were more numerous and diversity higher than in aged donors.

Then a second PCR, running roughly 7 to 11 cycles, was carried out with a sample-barcoded 5' primer and a J-beta primer mix. Every molecule of cDNA carried a tag from a template-switch adaptor with 12 random nucleotides. Every sample gave at least 3 million paired-end reads containing CDR3. TCRdb recomputed calls from the 5' RACE reads with MiXCR, one row per CDR3 protein. The sample lists some 900,000 distinct CDR3 sequences, about 44% occurring once. This CDR3 is built from 14 residues. V lost 3 bases and J 6 bases, leaving 12 bases between the germline ends. CDR1 is SGHNT and CDR2 is YENEEA in the germline V gene. Details on this clonotype: Its antigen remains unidentified.

This sequence originates from a man aged 30 to 45 in good health. The sample comprised blood. The chain is built from TRBV11-3 and TRBJ2-1; no definite D call. CDR3 loop: CASSLLGDVNEQFF. CDR3 nucleotides: TGTGCCAGCAGCTTGCTAGGAGATGTCAATGAGCAGTTCTTC.